The TCR beta chain described here comes from a study of blood T cell repertoires in COVID-19. The V gene lost 4 bases and the J gene lost 2 bases, with 13 bases spanning the gap. CDR3 size: 15 residues. The germline CDR1 and CDR2 sequences are ENHRY and SYGVKD. This table comes from immunoSEQ multiplex PCR, and its TCRdb copy is limited to in-frame clones, with some not included. The sample has roughly 160,000 clones; around two thirds are singletons. In its sample, this clone was seen once. The receptor's source is a woman aged 80 or over with acute or convalescent COVID-19. Sequenced sample: peripheral blood. V is TRBV10-3 and J is TRBJ2-3; D possibly corresponds to TRBD1 (7 bases). The CDR3, as DNA: TGTGCCATCAGTGGCGGGACAGAACCCACAGATACGCAGTATTTT. It yields the protein CAISGGTEPTDTQYF.